The rows below give T cell receptor beta chains drawn from one sample of a study of beta chain features in type 1 diabetes. TCRdb's copy holds only in-frame clones and misses some; the assay was immunoSEQ multiplex PCR. Among 600,000 to 700,000 clones listed, 12% were seen once. The specimen was naive CD4+ T cells from blood. These receptors came from a man younger than 40 with type 1 diabetes. Each CDR3 is given with its conserved first and last residue. A D gene is named only where the DNA matches it firmly. Clone size is not always given. Where it is, it says once, few, many or a class for expanded clones.

cdr3_aa	cdr3_nt	j_call	d_call	v_call	clone_size
CASSLTDRGLNEQFF	TGTGCCAGCAGTTTGACGGACAGGGGGCTCAATGAGCAGTTCTTC	TRBJ2-1	TRBD1	TRBV28	few
CASSLEGRDYNEQFF	TGTGCCAGCAGCTTAGAAGGTCGGGACTACAATGAGCAGTTCTTC	TRBJ2-1	.	TRBV7-9	.
CASSLAGQVEQYF	TGTGCCAGCAGCTTGGCCGGACAGGTCGAGCAGTACTTC	TRBJ2-7	TRBD1	TRBV7-6	.
CASSPQLAGGFGDTQYF	TGTGCCAGCAGCCCCCAACTAGCGGGGGGATTTGGAGATACGCAGTATTTT	TRBJ2-3	TRBD2	TRBV9	.
CASSRRMTGQAASTEAFF	TGTGCCAGCAGCCGGAGGATGACTGGACAAGCGGCATCCACTGAAGCTTTCTTT	TRBJ1-1	.	TRBV14	few
CASSWSGSTETQYF	TGTGCCAGCAGTTGGAGCGGCTCAACTGAGACGCAGTATTTT	TRBJ2-3	.	TRBV6-5	.
CASSPGQGANIQYF	TGCGCCAGCAGCCCGGGACAGGGGGCTAACATTCAGTACTTC	TRBJ2-4	TRBD1	TRBV5-1	few
CASSRFLRDTAEQYF	TGTGCCAGCAGTAGATTCCTCCGGGACACTGCCGAGCAGTACTTC	TRBJ2-7	.	TRBV6-5	few
CASSPWGEGDYGYTF	TGCGCCAGCAGCCCCTGGGGCGAGGGTGACTATGGCTACACCTTC	TRBJ1-2	.	TRBV4-3	few
CASSPSYNEQFF	TGTGCCAGCAGCCCCTCCTACAATGAGCAGTTCTTC	TRBJ2-1	.	TRBV11-1	.
CASSKKKKGRSQPQHF	TGTGCCAGCAGCAAAAAGAAGAAGGGTAGGAGTCAGCCCCAGCATTTT	TRBJ1-5	.	TRBV21-1	few
CASSVTRETQYF	TGTGCCAGTAGTGTGACTAGAGAGACCCAGTACTTC	TRBJ2-5	.	TRBV19	.
CASSQSKDRERVRYEQYF	TGCGCCAGCAGTCAATCGAAGGACAGGGAGAGAGTTAGGTACGAGCAGTACTTC	TRBJ2-7	TRBD1	TRBV23-1	few
CASSPDRYNEQFF	TGTGCCAGCAGCCCGGACAGGTACAATGAGCAGTTCTTC	TRBJ2-1	TRBD1	TRBV4-2	few
CASRDRDTDTQYF	TGTGCCAGCCGGGACAGGGACACAGATACGCAGTATTTT	TRBJ2-3	TRBD1	TRBV7-2	.